These T cell receptor beta chains were read from a single sample in a study of blood T cells in healthy people across ages. TCRdb passed the 5' RACE reads through MiXCR, listing each CDR3 protein once. Of over 950,000 distinct CDR3 sequences in the sample, under 40% are singletons; the top ten hold around 12%. The sample was blood. These receptors came from a man younger than 35 in good health. Both conserved end residues are part of each CDR3. The D gene is left open where the match is weak. A clone size is listed for some rows: how often the clone was seen (once, few, many), or a class if it is expanded.

abundance	d_gene	j_gene	v_gene	CDR3aa	CDR3nt
few	-	TRBJ1-2	TRBV5-1	CASSLVEGRYTF	TGCGCCAGCAGCTTGGTTGAAGGTCGCTACACCTTC
few	TRBD1	TRBJ2-5	TRBV3-1	CASSPGDRGSQETQYF	TGTGCCAGCAGCCCAGGGGACAGGGGATCTCAAGAGACCCAGTACTTC
-	-	TRBJ2-7	TRBV30	CAWSAPRRGLSYEQYF	TGTGCCTGGAGTGCTCCCCGACGGGGGTTGTCCTACGAGCAGTACTTC
-	TRBD1	TRBJ1-2	TRBV15	CATSRDRGTGRGYTF	TGTGCCACCAGCAGAGATCGAGGGACAGGACGTGGCTACACCTTC
-	TRBD1	TRBJ2-1	TRBV20-1	CSAPDRGHNEQFF	TGCAGTGCCCCGGACAGGGGTCACAATGAGCAGTTCTTC
-	-	TRBJ2-5	TRBV9	CASSVDEETQYF	TGTGCCAGCAGCGTAGATGAGGAGACCCAGTACTTC
-	-	TRBJ1-1	TRBV29-1	CSVTSGGNTEAFF	TGCAGCGTGACCTCCGGGGGGAACACTGAAGCTTTCTTT
-	-	TRBJ1-1	TRBV10-3	CAMSIGLNTEAFF	TGTGCCATGTCGATTGGGTTGAACACTGAAGCTTTCTTT
few	-	TRBJ2-2	TRBV10-3	CAISQQDDTNTGELFF	TGTGCCATCAGTCAACAGGACGATACGAACACCGGGGAGCTGTTTTTT
few	-	TRBJ1-2	TRBV5-6	CASSLGRAGGYTF	TGTGCCAGCAGCTTGGGCAGGGCCGGTGGCTACACCTTC
few	-	TRBJ1-5	TRBV5-5	CASRPGSRYNQPQHF	TGTGCCAGCAGACCCGGGAGCCGATACAATCAGCCCCAGCATTTT
few	TRBD2	TRBJ2-3	TRBV12-3/TRBV12-4	CASSKEAGSSTDTQYF	TGTGCCAGCAGTAAGGAAGCGGGATCAAGCACAGATACGCAGTATTTT
-	-	TRBJ2-4	TRBV6-5	CASSYSPRAAKNIQYF	TGTGCCAGCAGTTACTCACCAAGAGCTGCCAAAAACATTCAGTACTTC
-	TRBD1	TRBJ1-1	TRBV5-1	CASSHPDRVHTEAFF	TGCGCCAGCAGCCATCCCGACAGGGTGCACACTGAAGCTTTCTTT
-	-	TRBJ1-2	TRBV7-2	CASSLEGGPGYGYTF	TGTGCCAGCAGCTTAGAGGGTGGCCCAGGCTATGGCTACACCTTC
-	-	TRBJ2-3	TRBV6-2/TRBV6-3	CASTERSTDTQYF	TGTGCCAGCACCGAAAGAAGCACAGATACGCAGTATTTT
-	-	TRBJ2-7	TRBV6-6	CASSYSNGPVVHEQYF	TGTGCCAGCAGTTACTCGAATGGGCCGGTGGTCCATGAGCAGTACTTC
few	TRBD1	TRBJ2-1	TRBV9	CASTPRDSLYNEQFF	TGTGCCAGCACCCCAAGGGACAGCCTTTACAATGAGCAGTTCTTC
few	TRBD1	TRBJ1-2	TRBV24-1	CATSLPGQGVYGYTF	TGTGCCACCAGTCTACCGGGACAGGGAGTCTATGGCTACACCTTC
-	-	TRBJ2-2	TRBV5-6	CASSPWGPNTGELFF	TGTGCCAGCAGCCCCTGGGGGCCGAACACCGGGGAGCTGTTTTTT
-	TRBD2	TRBJ2-1	TRBV7-8	CASSIPSARTSAHAQFF	TGTGCCAGCAGCATACCCAGCGCCCGTACTAGCGCACATGCGCAGTTCTTC
-	-	TRBJ2-7	TRBV7-2	CASSLGRSAEQYF	TGTGCCAGCAGCTTAGGTCGGTCGGCCGAGCAGTACTTC
once	TRBD1	TRBJ2-7	TRBV25-1	CASSVFPGQGPLNSYNEQYF	TGTGCCAGCAGTGTATTTCCGGGACAGGGGCCCCTGAATTCATACAATGAGCAGTACTTC